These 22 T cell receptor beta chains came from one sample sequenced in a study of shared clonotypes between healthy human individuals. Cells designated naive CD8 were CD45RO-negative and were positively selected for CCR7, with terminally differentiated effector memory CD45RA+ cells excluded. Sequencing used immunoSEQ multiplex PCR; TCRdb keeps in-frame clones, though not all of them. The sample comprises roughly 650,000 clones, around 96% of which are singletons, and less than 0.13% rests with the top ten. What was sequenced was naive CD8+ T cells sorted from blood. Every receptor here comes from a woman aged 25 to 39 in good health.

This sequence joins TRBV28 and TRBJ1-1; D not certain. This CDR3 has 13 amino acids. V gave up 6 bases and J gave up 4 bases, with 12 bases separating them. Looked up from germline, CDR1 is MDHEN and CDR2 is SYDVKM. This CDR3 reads CASSARRGTEAFF. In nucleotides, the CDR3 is TGTGCCAGCAGCGCCCGGCGGGGCACTGAAGCTTTCTTT.

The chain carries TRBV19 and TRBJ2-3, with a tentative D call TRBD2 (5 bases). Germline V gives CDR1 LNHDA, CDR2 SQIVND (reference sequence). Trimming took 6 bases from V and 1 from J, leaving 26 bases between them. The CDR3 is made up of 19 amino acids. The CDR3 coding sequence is TGTGCCAGTAGCCCCCTCCCCTTTTCTGAAGCGGCTCGCACAGATACGCAGTATTTT. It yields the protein CASSPLPFSEAARTDTQYF.

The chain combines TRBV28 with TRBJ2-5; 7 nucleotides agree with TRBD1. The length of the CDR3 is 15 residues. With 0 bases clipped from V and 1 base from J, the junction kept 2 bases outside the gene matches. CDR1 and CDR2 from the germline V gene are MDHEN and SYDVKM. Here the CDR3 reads CASSLWDRSQETQYF. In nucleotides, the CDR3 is TGTGCCAGCAGTTTATGGGACAGGAGCCAAGAGACCCAGTACTTC.

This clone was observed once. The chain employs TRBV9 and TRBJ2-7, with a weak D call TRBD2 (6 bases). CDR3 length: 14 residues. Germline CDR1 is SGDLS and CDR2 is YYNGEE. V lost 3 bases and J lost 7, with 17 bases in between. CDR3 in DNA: TGTGCCAGCAGCGCCGGCGGACTACAAGGAGAGCAGTACTTC. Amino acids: CASSAGGLQGEQYF.

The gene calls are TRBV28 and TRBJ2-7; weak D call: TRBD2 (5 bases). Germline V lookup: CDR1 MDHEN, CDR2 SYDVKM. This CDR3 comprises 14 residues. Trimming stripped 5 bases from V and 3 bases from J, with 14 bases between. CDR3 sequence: CASSVNSEGYEQYF. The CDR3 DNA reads TGTGCCAGCAGTGTCAATAGTGAGGGCTACGAGCAGTACTTC.

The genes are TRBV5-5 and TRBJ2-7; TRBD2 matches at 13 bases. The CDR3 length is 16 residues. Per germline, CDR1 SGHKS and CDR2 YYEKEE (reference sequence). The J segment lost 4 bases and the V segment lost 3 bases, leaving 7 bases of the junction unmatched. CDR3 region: CASSSPGLAGTYEQYF. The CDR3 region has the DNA TGTGCCAGCAGCTCTCCGGGACTAGCGGGAACGTACGAGCAGTACTTC.

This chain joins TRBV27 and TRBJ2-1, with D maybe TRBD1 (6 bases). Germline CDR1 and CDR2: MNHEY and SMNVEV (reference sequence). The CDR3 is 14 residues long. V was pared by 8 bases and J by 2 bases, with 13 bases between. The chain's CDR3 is CASRSWTAYNEQFF. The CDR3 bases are TGTGCCAGCCGTTCGTGGACAGCCTACAATGAGCAGTTCTTC.

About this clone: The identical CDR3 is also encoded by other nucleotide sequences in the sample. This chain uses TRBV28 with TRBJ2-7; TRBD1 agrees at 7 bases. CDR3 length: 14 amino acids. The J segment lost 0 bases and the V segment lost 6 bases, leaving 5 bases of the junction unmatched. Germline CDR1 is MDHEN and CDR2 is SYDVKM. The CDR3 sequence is CASSLQGSSYEQYF. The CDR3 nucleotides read TGTGCCAGCAGCCTACAGGGGAGCTCCTACGAGCAGTACTTC.

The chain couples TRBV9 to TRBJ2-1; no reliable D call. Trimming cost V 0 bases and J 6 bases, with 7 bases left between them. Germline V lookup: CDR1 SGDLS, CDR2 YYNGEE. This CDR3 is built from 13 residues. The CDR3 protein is CASSVDHPNEQFF. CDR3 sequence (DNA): TGTGCCAGCAGCGTAGATCATCCCAATGAGCAGTTCTTC.

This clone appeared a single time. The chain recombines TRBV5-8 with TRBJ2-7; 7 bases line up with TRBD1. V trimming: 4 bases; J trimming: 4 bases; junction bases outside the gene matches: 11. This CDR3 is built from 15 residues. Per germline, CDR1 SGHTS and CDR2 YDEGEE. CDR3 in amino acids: CASSPGQVLGYEQYF. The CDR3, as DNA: TGTGCCAGCAGCCCTGGACAGGTCCTCGGGTACGAGCAGTACTTC.

The CDR3 DNA reads as TGTGCCAGCAGCTTCCGACTAGCGGGAGGTGAGACAGATACGCAGTATTTT. It yields the protein CASSFRLAGGETDTQYF. This chain connects TRBV11-1 to TRBJ2-3; 13 bases align to TRBD2. This CDR3 comprises 17 residues. Germline trimming cut 3 bases from V and 3 bases from J; bases unmatched to any gene: 6. Germline V lookup: CDR1 SGHAT, CDR2 FQDESV (reference sequence).

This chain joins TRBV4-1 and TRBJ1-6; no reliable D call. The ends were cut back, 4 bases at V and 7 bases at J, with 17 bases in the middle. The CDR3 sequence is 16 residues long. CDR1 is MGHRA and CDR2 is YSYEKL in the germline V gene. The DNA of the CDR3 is TGCGCCAGCAGCCCAAGGGCACAGAGTGTGAATTCACCCCTCCACTTT. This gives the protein CASSPRAQSVNSPLHF.

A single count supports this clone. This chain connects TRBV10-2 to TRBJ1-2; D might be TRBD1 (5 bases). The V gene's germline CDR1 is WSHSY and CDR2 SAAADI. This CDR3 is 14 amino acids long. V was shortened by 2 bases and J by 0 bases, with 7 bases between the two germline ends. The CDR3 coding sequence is TGCGCCAGCAGTGAGCCAGGGCCTAACTATGGCTACACCTTC. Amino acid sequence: CASSEPGPNYGYTF.

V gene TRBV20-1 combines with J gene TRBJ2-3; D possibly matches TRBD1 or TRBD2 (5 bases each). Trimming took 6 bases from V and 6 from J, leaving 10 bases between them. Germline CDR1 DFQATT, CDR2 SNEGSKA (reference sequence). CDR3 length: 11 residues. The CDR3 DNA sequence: TGCAGTGCGAGGGGTCGGGATACGCAGTATTTT. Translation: CSARGRDTQYF.

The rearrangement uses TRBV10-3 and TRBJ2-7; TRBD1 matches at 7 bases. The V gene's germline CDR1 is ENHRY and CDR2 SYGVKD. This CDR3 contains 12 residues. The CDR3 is CASGQVSYEQYF. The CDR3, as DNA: TGTGCGTCCGGACAGGTATCCTACGAGCAGTACTTC.

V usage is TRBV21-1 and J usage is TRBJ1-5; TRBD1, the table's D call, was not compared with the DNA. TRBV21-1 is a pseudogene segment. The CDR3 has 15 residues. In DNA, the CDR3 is TGTGCCAGCAGCAAAAAAGGGGGATGCAATCAGCCCCAGCATTTT. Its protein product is CASSKKGGCNQPQHF.

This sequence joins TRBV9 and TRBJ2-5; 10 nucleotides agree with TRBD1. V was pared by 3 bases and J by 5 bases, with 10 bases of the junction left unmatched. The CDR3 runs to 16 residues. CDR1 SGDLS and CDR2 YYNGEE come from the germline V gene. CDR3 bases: TGTGCCAGCAGCGCTCCGGGACAGGGGACGCGGGAGACCCAGTACTTC. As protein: CASSAPGQGTRETQYF.

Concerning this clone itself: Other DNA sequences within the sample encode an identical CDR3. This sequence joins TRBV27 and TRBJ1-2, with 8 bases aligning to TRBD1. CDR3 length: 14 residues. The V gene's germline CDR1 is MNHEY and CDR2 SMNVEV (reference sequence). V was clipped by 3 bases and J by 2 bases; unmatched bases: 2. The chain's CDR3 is CASSLTGANYGYTF. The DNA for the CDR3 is TGTGCCAGCAGTTTGACAGGGGCAAACTATGGCTACACCTTC.

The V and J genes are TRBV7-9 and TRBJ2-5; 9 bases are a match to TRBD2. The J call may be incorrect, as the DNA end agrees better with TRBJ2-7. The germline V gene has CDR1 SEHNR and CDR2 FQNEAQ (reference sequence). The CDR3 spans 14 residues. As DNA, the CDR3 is TGTGCCAGCAGCGCTCCGACTAGCGGCTACGAGCAGTACTTC. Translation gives CASSAPTSGYEQYF.

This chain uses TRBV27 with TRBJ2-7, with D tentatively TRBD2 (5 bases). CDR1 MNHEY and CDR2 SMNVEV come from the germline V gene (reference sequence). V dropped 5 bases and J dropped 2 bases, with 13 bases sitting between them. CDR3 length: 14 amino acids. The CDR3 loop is CASSIRGNPYEQYF. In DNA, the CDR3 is TGTGCCAGCAGTATTCGGGGTAACCCCTACGAGCAGTACTTC.

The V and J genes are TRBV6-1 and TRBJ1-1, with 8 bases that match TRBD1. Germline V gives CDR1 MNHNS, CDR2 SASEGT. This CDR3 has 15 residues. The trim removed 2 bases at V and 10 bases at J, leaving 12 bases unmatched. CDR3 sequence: CASSERIGQGMGAFF. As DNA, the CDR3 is TGTGCCAGCAGTGAACGGATCGGACAGGGCATGGGAGCTTTCTTT.

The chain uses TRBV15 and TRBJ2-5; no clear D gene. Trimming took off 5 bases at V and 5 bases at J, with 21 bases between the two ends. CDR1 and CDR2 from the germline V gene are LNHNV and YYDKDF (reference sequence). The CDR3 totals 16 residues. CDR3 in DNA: TGTGCCACCAGCCCCCCTTTTGGGCAACGGTTTGAGACCCAGTACTTC. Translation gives CATSPPFGQRFETQYF.